This T cell receptor (beta chain) appears in the sequencing data of a study of shared clonotypes between healthy human individuals. Across several immunoSEQ plates, the genomic DNA of each subset was split evenly. When replicate PCRs were run on sorted subsets, they used around 200 ng DNA, 28,000 or so T cell genomes. Profiling relied on immunoSEQ multiplex PCR, and the TCRdb table lists in-frame clones only, not all of them. The sample has a few million clones; approximately 94% are singletons. The trim removed 4 bases at V and 2 bases at J, leaving 6 bases unmatched. Germline-derived CDR1 and CDR2 are SGHTS and YDEGEE. The CDR3 is 15 residues long. Remarks on this clone: Its antigen is unidentified.

Findings and caveats of the study: Rarefaction demonstrated incomplete sorted-subset sequencing despite large depth. Around 5% was the fraction of naive CD4 clonotypes found shared across several donors.

This receptor was identified in a man between 18 and 29 years old in good health. The chain employs TRBV5-8 and TRBJ2-1, with 7 bases that match TRBD2. Sequencing was performed on naive CD4+ T cells sorted from blood. Subset defined: CD45RA+ positively selected. The CDR3 DNA follows: TGTGCCAGCAGCATGAGCGGGGAGCCCTACAATGAGCAGTTCTTC. Translating it yields CASSMSGEPYNEQFF.